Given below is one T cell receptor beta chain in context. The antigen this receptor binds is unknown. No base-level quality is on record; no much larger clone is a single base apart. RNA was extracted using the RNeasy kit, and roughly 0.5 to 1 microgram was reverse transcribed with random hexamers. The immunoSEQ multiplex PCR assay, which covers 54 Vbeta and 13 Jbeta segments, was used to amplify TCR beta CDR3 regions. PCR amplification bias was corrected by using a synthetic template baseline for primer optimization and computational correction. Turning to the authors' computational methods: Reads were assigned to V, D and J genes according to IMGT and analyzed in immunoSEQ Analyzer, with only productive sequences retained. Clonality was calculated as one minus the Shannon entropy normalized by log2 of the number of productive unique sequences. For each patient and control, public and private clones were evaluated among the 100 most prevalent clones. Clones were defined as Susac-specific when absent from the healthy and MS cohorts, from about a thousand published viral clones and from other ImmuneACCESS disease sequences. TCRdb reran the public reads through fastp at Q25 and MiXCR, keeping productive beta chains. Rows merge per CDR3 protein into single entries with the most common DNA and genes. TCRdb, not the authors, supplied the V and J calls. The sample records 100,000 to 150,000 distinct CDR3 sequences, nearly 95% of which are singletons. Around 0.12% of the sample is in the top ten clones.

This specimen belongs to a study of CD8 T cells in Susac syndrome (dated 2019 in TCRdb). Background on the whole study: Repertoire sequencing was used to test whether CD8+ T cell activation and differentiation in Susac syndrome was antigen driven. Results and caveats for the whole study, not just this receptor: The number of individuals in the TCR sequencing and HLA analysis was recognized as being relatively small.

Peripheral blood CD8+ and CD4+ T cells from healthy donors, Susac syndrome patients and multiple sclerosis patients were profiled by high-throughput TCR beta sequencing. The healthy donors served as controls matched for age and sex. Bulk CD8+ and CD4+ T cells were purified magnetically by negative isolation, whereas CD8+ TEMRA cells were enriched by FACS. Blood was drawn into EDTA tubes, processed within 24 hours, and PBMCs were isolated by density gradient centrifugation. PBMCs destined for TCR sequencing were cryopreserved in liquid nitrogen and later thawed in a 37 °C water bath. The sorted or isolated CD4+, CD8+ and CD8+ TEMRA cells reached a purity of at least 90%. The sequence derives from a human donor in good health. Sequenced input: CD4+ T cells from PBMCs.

The sequence in DNA is TGCGCCAGCAGCCAAAAGACTAGCGAATACAATGAGCAGTTCTTC. Its product reads: CASSQKTSEYNEQFF. The V and J genes are TRBV4-1 and TRBJ2-1, and 8 bases in between align with TRBD2. The CDR3 spans 15 residues, from the cysteine through the phenylalanine. CDR3 DNA is the only sequence kept; it has 45 bases, read in frame from the first base. Here V drops 2 bases and J drops 4 bases, and the junction holds 4 bases not matched to any gene. As encoded in the germline V gene, CDR1 is MGHRA while CDR2 is YSYEKL.